These 17 T cell receptor beta chains were sequenced from one sample in a study of cytomegalovirus exposure and HLA in healthy donors listed by TCRdb under 2017. The library was produced with the immunoSEQ multiplex PCR assay. For the multiplex PCR, a mixture combining 60 forward primers for TCR Vbeta segments and 13 reverse primers for TCR Jbeta segments was used. Held by TCRdb, this immuneACCESS table contains in-frame sequences only and omits some clones. Under half of the omission traces to an unresolved V gene where checked; the cause of the rest is unknown. In all, the sample holds about 190,000 clones, and 65% to 85% of those were seen once. Of the sample, 6% is held by the ten largest clones. The sequenced sample was PBMCs. The source is a woman aged 25 to 39 in good health and CMV-seropositive.

This sequence joins TRBV11-3 and TRBJ2-7, with D perhaps TRBD2 (5 bases). The CDR3 has 14 amino acids. Germline-derived CDR1 and CDR2 are SGHNT and YENEEA. Trimming shortened V by 3 bases and J by 2 bases, and 11 bases separated the two germline ends. Here the CDR3 DNA reads TGTGCCAGCAGCTTGAGCGGAACCGCCTACGAGCAGTACTTC. Its translation: CASSLSGTAYEQYF.

The V gene is TRBV5-1, the J gene TRBJ2-3, with 11 bases identical to TRBD2. The ends lost 2 bases at V and 4 bases at J; junction bases unmatched: 6. The germline V gene encodes CDR1 SGHRS and CDR2 YFSETQ. The CDR3 covers 16 residues. CDR3 residues: CASSFYSGGGADTQYF. As DNA, the CDR3 is TGCGCCAGCAGCTTTTATAGCGGGGGGGGCGCAGATACGCAGTATTTT.

The chain is built from TRBV21-1 and TRBJ1-5; TRBD1 is the table's D call and was not checked against the DNA. TRBV21-1 is a pseudogene. CDR3 length: 16 amino acids. Written as DNA, the CDR3 is TGTGCCAGCAGCAAAGGACAGGGACGGAGCAATCAGCCCCAGCATTTT. Amino acid sequence: CASSKGQGRSNQPQHF.

This clone has a count of ten or more. The J gene is TRBJ1-4, the V gene TRBV4-2; 9 nucleotides line up with TRBD1. The germline gives CDR1 LGHNA, CDR2 YNFKEQ. CDR3 length: 16 amino acids. V trimming: 2 bases; J trimming: 12 bases; junction bases outside the gene matches: 13. The CDR3 sequence is CASSQSNTGGPDELFF. CDR3 sequence (DNA): TGTGCCAGCAGCCAATCGAACACAGGGGGCCCTGATGAACTGTTTTTT.

There are a few counts of this clone. The chain couples TRBV7-2 to TRBJ2-7; TRBD2 matches 11 bases. V gave up 2 bases and J gave up 4 bases; unmatched junction bases: 1. In germline, CDR1 is SGHTA, CDR2 FQGNSA. There are 14 residues in the CDR3. The CDR3 sequence is CASSLTSGSYEQYF. The CDR3 DNA reads TGTGCCAGCAGCTTAACTAGCGGGAGTTACGAGCAGTACTTC. The variable domain in full, with the rest retrieved from reference TRBV7-2 and TRBJ2-7, is GAGVSQSPSNKVTEKGKDVELRCDPISGHTALYWYRQSLGQGLEFLIYFQGNSAPDKSGLPSDRFSAERTGGSVSTLTIQRTQQEDSAVYLCASSLTSGSYEQYFGPGTRLTVT.

The chain couples TRBV10-3 to TRBJ2-7; 8 bases are shared with TRBD2. Losses at the gene ends were 8 bases for V and 2 bases for J; bases not matched to a gene: 5. Per germline, CDR1 ENHRY and CDR2 SYGVKD. The CDR3 extends over 13 amino acids. The CDR3 spells CAIFSGDTYEQYF. In DNA form, the CDR3 reads TGTGCCATCTTTAGCGGGGATACCTACGAGCAGTACTTC.

The chain uses TRBV18 and TRBJ1-1; D unclear. This CDR3 comprises 16 residues. Germline assignment: CDR1 KGHSH and CDR2 LQKENI. The V gene lost 4 bases and the J gene lost 3 bases, with 18 bases spanning the gap. As DNA, the CDR3 is TGTGCCAGCTCACATTTGGGTGTTTTTCGGGACACTGAAGCTTTCTTT. It is translated as CASSHLGVFRDTEAFF.

This clone was seen a single time. J is TRBJ1-5 and V is TRBV4-3; maybe TRBD1 (6 bases). In germline, CDR1 is LGHNA, CDR2 YSLEER. The length of the CDR3 is 14 residues. Deletions cut 3 bases from V and 5 bases from J, with 11 bases between. CDR3 in amino acids: CASSQRTDYQPQHF. DNA for the CDR3: TGCGCCAGCAGCCAGAGGACAGACTATCAGCCCCAGCATTTT.

The gene calls are TRBV7-6 and TRBJ2-7; tentative D call: TRBD2 (6 bases). The CDR3 runs 17 residues. V gave up 5 bases and J gave up 0 bases, with 20 bases separating them. The germline gives CDR1 SGHVS, CDR2 FNYEAQ. CDR3 bases: TGTGCCAGCAGCCTGAGCCTTTCCGGGGGTAACTCCTACGAGCAGTACTTC. This translates into CASSLSLSGGNSYEQYF.

This chain links TRBV5-1 with TRBJ2-6, with a weak D call TRBD2 (5 bases). CDR3 size: 15 residues. Germline V gene data show CDR1 as SGHRS and CDR2 as YFSETQ. V was trimmed by 1 base and J by 1 base, leaving 6 bases between them. CDR3 sequence: CASSLSGSGANVLTF. The CDR3 DNA is TGCGCCAGCAGCTTGTCGGGGTCTGGGGCCAACGTCCTGACTTTC.

The CDR3 DNA reads as TGTGCCAGCAGCCAAGGTTCTAGGGGATCGAGCAATCAGCCCCAGCATTTT. This translates into CASSQGSRGSSNQPQHF. This chain uses TRBV4-2 with TRBJ1-5; D might be TRBD1 (5 bases). The V end lost 1 base, the J end lost 1 base, and 14 bases lay between the germline ends. The CDR3 has 17 residues. Germline V gives CDR1 LGHNA, CDR2 YNFKEQ.

The chain uses TRBV27 and TRBJ2-2; TRBD1 is a possible D gene (6 bases). The CDR3 is made up of 16 amino acids. The germline V gene encodes CDR1 MNHEY and CDR2 SMNVEV (reference sequence). The V end was cut by 2 bases, the J end by 5 bases, with 15 bases between. The DNA for the CDR3 is TGTGCCAGCAGTTTAAGGGGGATAAGGGAAACCGGGGAGCTGTTTTTT. This translates into CASSLRGIRETGELFF.

This sequence joins TRBV28 and TRBJ1-1, with a tentative D call TRBD1 (5 bases). The CDR3 runs to 12 residues. Germline CDR1 reads MDHEN; CDR2 reads SYDVKM. V dropped 6 bases and J dropped 5 bases, with 10 bases sitting between them. CDR3 loop: CASRPQGTEAFF. CDR3 in DNA: TGTGCCAGCAGGCCTCAGGGTACTGAAGCTTTCTTT.

The V call is TRBV11-3, the J call TRBJ1-1, with D perhaps TRBD1 (5 bases). V gave up 5 bases and J gave up 0 bases, with 10 bases separating them. CDR1 and CDR2 (germline): SGHNT, YENEEA. The CDR3 runs 14 residues. CDR3 nucleotides: TGTGCCAGCAGCAGGGGAGGACTGAACACTGAAGCTTTCTTT. It yields the protein CASSRGGLNTEAFF.

CDR3 sequence: CASSEVGATTAFF. The DNA for the CDR3 is TGTGCCAGCAGTGAAGTTGGAGCAACGACGGCTTTCTTT. V usage is TRBV6-4 and J usage is TRBJ1-1, with D hard to call. There are 13 residues in the CDR3. Deletions cut 3 bases from V and 11 bases from J, with 16 bases between. The germline gives CDR1 MRHNA, CDR2 SNTAGT.

The rearrangement links TRBV7-9 to TRBJ2-5; maybe TRBD2 (5 bases). The germline V and J ends were trimmed by 5 bases and 2 bases, with 12 bases remaining between them. The germline CDR1 and CDR2 sequences are SEHNR and FQNEAQ (reference sequence). The CDR3 loop spans 14 amino acids. CDR3 DNA: TGTGCCAGCAGCATCAGAGCGGTGCAAGAGACCCAGTACTTC. Encoded protein: CASSIRAVQETQYF.

The genes are TRBV21-1 and TRBJ2-2; the table gives TRBD2 as D, unverified against the DNA. TRBV21-1 is recorded as a pseudogene. This CDR3 spans 14 amino acids. The CDR3 region has the DNA TGTGCCAGCGCATGGAGAGCGAACACCGGGGAGCTGTTTTTT. Residues: CASAWRANTGELFF.